This T cell receptor beta chain is from a study of T cells in localized non-small cell lung cancer. Regarding the study as a whole: A raised T cell density in blood coincided with lengthier overall survival. Among the tissues sampled, uninvolved adjacent lung had the highest T cell clonality, above tumor. Appearing in adjacent lung were a median approximately 57 of the top 100 tumor clones.

CDR1 is SGHNT, CDR2 YENEEA, per germline. The CDR3 runs to 15 residues. Trimming stripped 2 bases from V and 5 bases from J, with 12 bases between. Turning to this clone: Its antigen is as yet unknown.

Repertoires were generated with immunoSEQ multiplex PCR, while TCRdb's copy carries only in-frame clones and drops some. The table has about 77,000 clones, about 88% seen once. This chain connects TRBV11-3 to TRBJ2-2, with D possibly matching TRBD1 (5 bases). This sequence originates from a woman aged 35 to 75 with stage I squamous cell lung carcinoma. The sample here was peripheral blood, taken before any cancer treatment. In DNA, the CDR3 is TGTGCCAGCAGCTTACAGGGTAAAGCGACCGGGGAGCTGTTTTTT. Translation gives CASSLQGKATGELFF.